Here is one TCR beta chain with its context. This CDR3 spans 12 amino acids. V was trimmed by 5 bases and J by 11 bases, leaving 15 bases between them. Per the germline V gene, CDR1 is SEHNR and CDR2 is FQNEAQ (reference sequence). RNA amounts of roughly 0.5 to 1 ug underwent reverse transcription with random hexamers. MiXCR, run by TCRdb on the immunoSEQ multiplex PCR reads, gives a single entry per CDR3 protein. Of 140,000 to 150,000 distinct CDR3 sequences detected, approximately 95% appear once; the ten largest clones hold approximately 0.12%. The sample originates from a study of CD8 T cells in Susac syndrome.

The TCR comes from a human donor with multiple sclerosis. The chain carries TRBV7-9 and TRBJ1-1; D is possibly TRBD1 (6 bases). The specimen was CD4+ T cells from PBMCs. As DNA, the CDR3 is TGTGCCAGCAGCCCAGACAGGAGTCGGGCTTTCTTT. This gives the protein CASSPDRSRAFF. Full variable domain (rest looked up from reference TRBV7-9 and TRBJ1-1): DTGVSQNPRHKITKRGQNVTFRCDPISEHNRLYWYRQTLGQGPEFLTYFQNEAQLEKSRLLSDRFSAERPKGSFSTLEIQRTEQGDSAMYLCASSPDRSRAFFGQGTRLTVV.